The rows below give T cell receptor beta chains drawn from one sample of a study of CD8+CD57+ T cells in acquired aplastic anemia. TCRdb reanalysed the reads using MiXCR and keeps one entry per CDR3 protein. The sample has some 200,000 distinct CDR3 sequences; 65% are singletons. The sequenced sample consisted of sorted CD4+, CD8+, or CD8+CD57+ T cells (not recorded which) from PBMCs. The receptor source for this set is a human donor with aplastic anemia. CDR3s include the opening cysteine and the closing phenylalanine or tryptophan. A D gene is named only where the DNA matches it firmly. The size entry is marked missing in some rows and otherwise reads once, few, many or a size class.

-,15,-,TRBJ2-5,TRBV7-9,TGTGCCAGCAGCCAATTCGATTATAGCAATCAGCCCCAGTACTTC,CASSQFDYSNQPQYF
-,13,-,TRBJ1-5,TRBV2,TGTGCCATCGGTTGGGGGGATAATCAGCCCCAGCATTTT,CAIGWGDNQPQHF
TRBD1,14,-,TRBJ1-6,TRBV25-1,TGTGCCAGCAGAGACAGGGGGAGACATTCACCCCTCCACTTT,CASRDRGRHSPLHF
TRBD1,15,-,TRBJ2-3,TRBV12-3/TRBV12-4,TGTGCCAGCAGTTTTCACAGGGGGCGAGAAGATACGCAGTATTTT,CASSFHRGREDTQYF
-,12,-,TRBJ1-1,TRBV7-3,TGTGCCAGCAGCCGCGAACGGCGGGAAGCTTTCTTT,CASSRERREAFF
-,16,many,TRBJ2-3,TRBV9,TGTGCCAGCAGCGTAGGCGGGTCCCCTAGCACAGATACGCAGTATTTT,CASSVGGSPSTDTQYF
-,16,-,TRBJ1-3,TRBV24-1,TGTGCCACCAGTGATACAGGGCCCAACTCTGGAAACACCATATATTTT,CATSDTGPNSGNTIYF
-,13,many,TRBJ2-7,TRBV7-9,TGTGCCAGCATACGACAGGATAGGCGCGAGCAGTACTTC,CASIRQDRREQYF
-,13,-,TRBJ1-1,TRBV19,TGTGCCAGTAGTGTAAGAGTGAACACTGAAGCTTTCTTT,CASSVRVNTEAFF
-,15,-,TRBJ1-6,TRBV19,TGTGCCAGTAGTATAGAGGCAGGGGCCAATTCACCCCTCCACTTT,CASSIEAGANSPLHF
TRBD1,14,-,TRBJ2-5,TRBV20-1,TGCAGTACTATCCCGGGACAGGGAAAAGAGACCCAGTACTTC,CSTIPGQGKETQYF
TRBD2,14,-,TRBJ2-1,TRBV5-1,TGCGCCAGCAGCTTGGGGGTCGAGCGGGAGAAGCAGTTCTTC,CASSLGVEREKQFF
TRBD1,13,-,TRBJ2-1,TRBV12-3/TRBV12-4,TGTGCCAGCAGTCCGGACAGGGGGAACGAGCAGTTCTTC,CASSPDRGNEQFF
-,16,medium-sized,TRBJ2-3,TRBV6-2/TRBV6-3,TGTGCCAGCAGTTACTCCCTATGGGGGGTTACAGATACGCAGTATTTT,CASSYSLWGVTDTQYF
-,14,-,TRBJ2-7,TRBV20-1,TGCAGTGCTAGAGATCTTCTCCGGACGGGCGAGCAGTACTTC,CSARDLLRTGEQYF
-,14,-,TRBJ2-1,TRBV24-1,TGTGCCACCAGTGATTTGAACAACCCCAATGAGCAGTTCTTC,CATSDLNNPNEQFF
TRBD1,14,-,TRBJ2-5,TRBV7-9,TGTGCCAGCAGCCGAGGGGGCAACCAAGAGACCCAGTACTTC,CASSRGGNQETQYF
-,11,-,TRBJ2-3,TRBV7-9,TGTGCCAGCGGGCCAGGGGATACGCAGTATTTT,CASGPGDTQYF
-,15,-,TRBJ2-2,TRBV10-2,TGCGCCAGCAGTGGGACTATGGGGGACACCGGGGAGCTGTTTTTT,CASSGTMGDTGELFF
TRBD2,14,-,TRBJ2-7,TRBV20-1,TGCAGTGCTAGAGGGCTAGCGGGAGCCTACGAGCAGTACTTC,CSARGLAGAYEQYF
-,14,-,TRBJ1-6,TRBV5-1,TGCGCCAGCAGCTCTCAGGACATGATGGGGCCCCTCCACTTT,CASSSQDMMGPLHF
-,12,-,TRBJ2-3,TRBV20-1,TGCAGTGCTCAGGAGGGCGCAGATACGCAGTATTTT,CSAQEGADTQYF
-,17,once,TRBJ2-7,TRBV19,TGTGCCAGTAGCCTCTTCGTCGTGGGCGTGGCATCCTACGAGCAGTACTTC,CASSLFVVGVASYEQYF
TRBD2,13,-,TRBJ2-7,TRBV13,TGTGCCAGCAGTCGAGGAACTAGCGGTGAGCAGTACTTC,CASSRGTSGEQYF
-,14,many,TRBJ2-7,TRBV12-3/TRBV12-4,TGTGCCAGCAGTCCGGGGGACAGCACCTACGAGCAGTACTTC,CASSPGDSTYEQYF
TRBD1,14,-,TRBJ1-6,TRBV3-1,TGTGCCAGCAGCCGAGCGGGACAGGGGTCGTCCCTCCACTTT,CASSRAGQGSSLHF
-,11,many,TRBJ2-3,TRBV10-2,TGCGCCAGCCGCTCCGCAGATACGCAGTATTTT,CASRSADTQYF
TRBD2,15,-,TRBJ2-7,TRBV7-9,TGTGCCAGCAGCTTAGAGGCTAGCGGAACCTACGAGCAGTACTTC,CASSLEASGTYEQYF
TRBD1,14,-,TRBJ2-5,TRBV20-1,TGCAGTGCTGGAGGCACGACAGGGTTGGAGACCCAGTACTTC,CSAGGTTGLETQYF
-,13,few,TRBJ1-1,TRBV24-1,TGTGCCACCAGTGGCAGCCTGAACACTGAAGCTTTCTTT,CATSGSLNTEAFF
TRBD1,19,once,TRBJ2-1,TRBV15,TGTGCCACCAGCAGCTCCAGGTCGGGACAGGGGGTAAGGTACAATGAGCAGTTCTTC,CATSSSRSGQGVRYNEQFF
TRBD2,16,-,TRBJ2-3,TRBV15,TGTGCCACCAGCAGAGATAACGCGGGAGGAACAGATACGCAGTATTTT,CATSRDNAGGTDTQYF
-,12,few,TRBJ1-2,TRBV5-1,TGCGCCAGCAGGCCAGGGGACTATGGCTACACCTTC,CASRPGDYGYTF
-,14,-,TRBJ1-2,TRBV10-2,TGCGCCAGCAGTGAGTCGTCCTCGGCACGGGGCTACACCTTC,CASSESSSARGYTF
TRBD1,14,-,TRBJ2-7,TRBV29-1,TGCAGAGTTGGGACAGGGGGCTGCGGTTACGAGCAGTACTTC,CRVGTGGCGYEQYF
-,15,-,TRBJ2-5,TRBV5-1,TGCGCCAGCAGCTCGGACCGAAGTGTAGGAGAGACCCAGTACTTC,CASSSDRSVGETQYF
-,12,few,TRBJ2-1,TRBV10-3,TGTGCCATCCGAGGGGGGGGCAATGAGCAGTTCTTC,CAIRGGGNEQFF